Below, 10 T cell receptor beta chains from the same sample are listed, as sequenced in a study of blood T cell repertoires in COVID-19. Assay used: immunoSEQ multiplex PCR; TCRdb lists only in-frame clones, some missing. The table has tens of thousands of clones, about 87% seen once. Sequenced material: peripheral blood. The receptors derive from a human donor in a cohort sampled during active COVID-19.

The CDR3 reads CASSKTGKGFNRELFF. The CDR3 DNA is TGTGCCAGCAGCAAGACAGGGAAAGGTTTCAACCGGGAGCTGTTTTTT. The chain joins TRBV3-1 (or the pseudogene TRBV3-2) to TRBJ2-2; 7 nucleotides match TRBD1. The CDR3 consists of 16 residues. The germline V gene encodes CDR1 LGHDT and CDR2 YNNKEL (reference sequence). The J segment lost 9 bases and the V segment lost 5 bases, leaving 15 bases of the junction unmatched.

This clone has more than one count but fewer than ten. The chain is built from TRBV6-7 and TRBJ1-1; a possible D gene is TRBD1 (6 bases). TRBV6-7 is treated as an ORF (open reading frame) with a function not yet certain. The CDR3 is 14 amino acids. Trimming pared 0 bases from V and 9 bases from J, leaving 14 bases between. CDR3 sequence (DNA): TGTGCCAGCAGTTACTCTCAGGGGCCCGATCAAGCTTTCTTT. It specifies CASSYSQGPDQAFF.

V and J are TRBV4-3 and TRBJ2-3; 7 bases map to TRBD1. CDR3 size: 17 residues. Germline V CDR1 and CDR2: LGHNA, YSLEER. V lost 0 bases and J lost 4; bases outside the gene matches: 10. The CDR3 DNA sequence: TGCGCCAGCAGCCAAGAAGAGGGGGCTGTCCCCCCAGATACGCAGTATTTT. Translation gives CASSQEEGAVPPDTQYF.

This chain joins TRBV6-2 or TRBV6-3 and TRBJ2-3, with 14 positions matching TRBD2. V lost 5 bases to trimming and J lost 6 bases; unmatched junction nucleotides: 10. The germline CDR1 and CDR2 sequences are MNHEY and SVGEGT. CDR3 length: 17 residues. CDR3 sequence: CASSQRLAGGQVDTQYF. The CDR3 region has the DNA TGTGCCAGCAGTCAACGACTAGCGGGGGGGCAGGTGGATACGCAGTATTTT.

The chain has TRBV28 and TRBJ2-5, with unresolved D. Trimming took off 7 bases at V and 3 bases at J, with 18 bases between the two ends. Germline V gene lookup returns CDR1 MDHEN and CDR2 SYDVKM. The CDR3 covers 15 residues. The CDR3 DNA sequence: TGTGCCAGCACCCACCGAGGTAGCCGGAAAGAGACCCAGTACTTC. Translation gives CASTHRGSRKETQYF.

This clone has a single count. As DNA, the CDR3 is TGTGCCAGCAGCGTAGACAGTACCGGGGAGCTGTTTTTT. Translating it yields CASSVDSTGELFF. The chain joins TRBV9 to TRBJ2-2; the D is unclear. This CDR3 is built from 13 residues. With 0 bases removed from V and 5 bases from J, the gap between germline ends came to 5 bases. Per germline, CDR1 SGDLS and CDR2 YYNGEE.

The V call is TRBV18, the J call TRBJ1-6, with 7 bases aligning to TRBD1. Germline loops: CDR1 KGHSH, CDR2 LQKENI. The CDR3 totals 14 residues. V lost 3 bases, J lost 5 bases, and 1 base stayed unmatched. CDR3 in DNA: TGTGCCAGCTCACCGGGACAGAATAATTCACCCCTCCACTTT. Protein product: CASSPGQNNSPLHF.

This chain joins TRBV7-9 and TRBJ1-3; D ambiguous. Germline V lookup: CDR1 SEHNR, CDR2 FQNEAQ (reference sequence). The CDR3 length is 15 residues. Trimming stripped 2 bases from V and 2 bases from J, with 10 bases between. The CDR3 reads CASSLTQETGNTIYF. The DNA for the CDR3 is TGTGCCAGCAGCTTAACCCAGGAAACTGGAAACACCATATATTTT.

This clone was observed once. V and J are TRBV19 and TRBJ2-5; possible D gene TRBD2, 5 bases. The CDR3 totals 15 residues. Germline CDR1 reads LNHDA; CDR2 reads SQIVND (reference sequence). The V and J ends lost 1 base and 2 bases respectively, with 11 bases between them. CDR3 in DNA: TGTGCCAGTAGTATAGGAGGGAGAAAACAAGAGACCCAGTACTTC. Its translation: CASSIGGRKQETQYF.

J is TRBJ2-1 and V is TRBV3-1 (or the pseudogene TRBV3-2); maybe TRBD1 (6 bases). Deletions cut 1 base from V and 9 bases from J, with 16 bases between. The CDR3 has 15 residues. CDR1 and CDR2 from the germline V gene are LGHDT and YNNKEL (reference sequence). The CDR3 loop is CASSQARRTGTEQFF. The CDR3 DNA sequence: TGTGCCAGCAGCCAAGCACGACGCACAGGGACTGAGCAGTTCTTC.